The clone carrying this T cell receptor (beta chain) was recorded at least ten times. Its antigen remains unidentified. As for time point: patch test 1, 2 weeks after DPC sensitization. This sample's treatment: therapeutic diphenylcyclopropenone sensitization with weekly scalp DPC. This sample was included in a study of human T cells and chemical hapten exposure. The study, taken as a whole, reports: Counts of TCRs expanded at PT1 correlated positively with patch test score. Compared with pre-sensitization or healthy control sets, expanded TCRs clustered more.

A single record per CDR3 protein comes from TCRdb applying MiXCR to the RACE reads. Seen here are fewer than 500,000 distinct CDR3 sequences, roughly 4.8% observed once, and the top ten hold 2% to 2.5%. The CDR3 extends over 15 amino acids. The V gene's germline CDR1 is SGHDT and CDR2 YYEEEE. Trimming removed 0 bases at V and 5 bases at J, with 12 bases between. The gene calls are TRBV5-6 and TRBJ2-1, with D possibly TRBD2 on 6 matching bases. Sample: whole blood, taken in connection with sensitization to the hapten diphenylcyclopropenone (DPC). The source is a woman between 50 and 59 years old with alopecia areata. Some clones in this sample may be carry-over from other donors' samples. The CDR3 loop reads CASSLEWGGNNEQFF. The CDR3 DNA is TGTGCCAGCAGCTTGGAGTGGGGCGGGAACAATGAGCAGTTCTTC.